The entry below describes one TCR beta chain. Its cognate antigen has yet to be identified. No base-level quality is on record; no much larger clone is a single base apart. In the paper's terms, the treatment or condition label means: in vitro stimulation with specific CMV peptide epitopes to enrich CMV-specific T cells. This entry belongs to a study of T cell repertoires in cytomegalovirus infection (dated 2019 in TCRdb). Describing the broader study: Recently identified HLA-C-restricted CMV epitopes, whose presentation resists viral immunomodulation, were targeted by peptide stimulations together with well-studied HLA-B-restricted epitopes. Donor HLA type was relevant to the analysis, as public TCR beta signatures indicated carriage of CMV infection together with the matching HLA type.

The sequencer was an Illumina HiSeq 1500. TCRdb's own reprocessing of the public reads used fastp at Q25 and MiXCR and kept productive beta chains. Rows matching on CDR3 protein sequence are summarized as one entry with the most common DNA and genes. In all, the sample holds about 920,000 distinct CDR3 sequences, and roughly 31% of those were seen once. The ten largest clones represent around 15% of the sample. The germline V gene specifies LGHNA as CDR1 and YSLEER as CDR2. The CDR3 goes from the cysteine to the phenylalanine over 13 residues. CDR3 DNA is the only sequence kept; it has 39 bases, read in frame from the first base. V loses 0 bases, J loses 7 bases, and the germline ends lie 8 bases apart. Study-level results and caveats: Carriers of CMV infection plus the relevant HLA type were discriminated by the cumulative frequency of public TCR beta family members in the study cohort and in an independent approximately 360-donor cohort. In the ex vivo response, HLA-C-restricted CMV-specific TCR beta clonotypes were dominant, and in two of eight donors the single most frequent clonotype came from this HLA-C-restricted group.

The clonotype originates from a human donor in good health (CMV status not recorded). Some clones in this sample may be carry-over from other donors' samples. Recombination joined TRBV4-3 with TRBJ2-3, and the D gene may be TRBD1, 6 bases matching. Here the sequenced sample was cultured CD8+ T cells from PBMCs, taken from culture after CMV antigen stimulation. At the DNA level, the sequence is TGCGCCAGCAGCCAAGAACAGGGCCATACGCAGTATTTT. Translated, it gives CASSQEQGHTQYF.